This record concerns one T cell receptor beta chain sequence. What it binds is unknown. Sequenced by immunoSEQ multiplex PCR; TCRdb stores in-frame clones only, minus some. The sample has around 180,000 clones; 88% are singletons. This specimen belongs to a study of T cell responses to AZD1222 COVID-19 vaccine. Findings and caveats of the study: The reported proportion of spike-specific TCRs targeting unmutated variant regions was nearly half. Spike-specific TCR breadth and depth grew following two AZD1222 doses.

The CDR3 contains 16 residues. CDR1 and CDR2 (germline): SGHDT, YYEEEE. V lost 0 bases to trimming and J lost 0 bases, with 12 bases between them. The receptor was derived from an adult in good health. V is TRBV5-6 and J is TRBJ1-2; D might be TRBD1 (5 bases). Source: peripheral blood, taken on day 0 of AZD1222 vaccination. In DNA form, the CDR3 reads TGTGCCAGCAGCTTGGGCGGGGCCTCAGCTAACTATGGCTACACCTTC. This encodes CASSLGGASANYGYTF.